What follows are 25 T cell receptor beta chains derived from one specimen sequenced in a study of shared clonotypes between healthy human individuals. The table came from immunoSEQ multiplex PCR; TCRdb's copy has only in-frame clones and leaves some out. The repertoire holds roughly 1,600,000 clones, with 98% as singletons. What was sequenced was naive CD4+ T cells sorted from blood. Subset denoted: CD45RA+ positively selected. The receptor source for this set is a man aged 25-40 years in good health.

This clone was observed a single time. The genes are TRBV18 and TRBJ1-1, with a possible D match to TRBD1 (5 bases). The CDR3 consists of 13 residues. Germline assignment: CDR1 KGHSH and CDR2 LQKENI. Trimming left V 3 bases short and J 6 bases short, with 11 bases between. CDR3 coding DNA: TGTGCCAGCTCACCGGAGGGGCTCGCTGAAGCTTTCTTT. Translating it yields CASSPEGLAEAFF.

This chain's CDR3 is CASSEAWGGELFF. The CDR3 DNA sequence: TGCGCCAGCTCGGAGGCATGGGGCGGGGAGCTGTTTTTT. The chain combines TRBV5-1 with TRBJ2-2, with D possibly matching TRBD2 (5 bases). Trimming took off 7 bases at V and 7 bases at J, with 14 bases between the two ends. This CDR3 region has 13 residues. Germline values: CDR1 SGHRS, CDR2 YFSETQ.

This clone came up a few times. The CDR3 protein is CASSPLGGESWGYGYTF. The CDR3 nucleotides are TGTGCCAGCAGCCCCCTCGGGGGGGAGAGCTGGGGATATGGCTACACCTTC. The chain has TRBV7-2 and TRBJ1-2, with D possibly TRBD1 on 5 matching bases. With 5 bases removed from V and 5 bases from J, the gap between germline ends came to 24 bases. CDR3 length equals 17 residues. Germline V CDR1 and CDR2: SGHTA, FQGNSA.

With regard to this clone: The identical CDR3 is also encoded by other nucleotide sequences in the sample. J is TRBJ2-5 and V is TRBV18; no definite D call. The germline V gene encodes CDR1 KGHSH and CDR2 LQKENI. V lost 3 bases and J 4 bases, leaving 6 bases between the germline ends. The CDR3 covers 12 residues. This CDR3 reads CASSPTLETQYF. Written as DNA, the CDR3 is TGTGCCAGCTCACCTACCTTAGAGACCCAGTACTTC. Looking up the rest from reference TRBV18 and TRBJ2-5 gives the full variable domain: NAGVMQNPRHLVRRRGQEARLRCSPMKGHSHVYWYRQLPEEGLKFMVYLQKENIIDESGMPKERFSAEFPKEGPSILRIQQVVRGDSAAYFCASSPTLETQYFGPGTRLLVL.

The genes are TRBV2 and TRBJ2-1; D unclear. Trimming removed 8 bases at V and 7 bases at J, with 15 bases between. Germline lookup yields CDR1 SNHLY and CDR2 FYNNEI. This CDR3 is 13 amino acids long. The CDR3 sequence: CASASEIGNEQFF. DNA of the CDR3: TGTGCCAGCGCCAGTGAGATAGGGAATGAGCAGTTCTTC.

This chain links TRBV7-9 with TRBJ2-4; D is undetermined. CDR1 is SEHNR, CDR2 FQNEAQ, per germline (reference sequence). The V end was cut by 0 bases, the J end by 8 bases, with 8 bases between. This CDR3 region has 13 residues. Written as DNA, the CDR3 is TGTGCCAGCAGCTTAGCCCCGATGGACATTCAGTACTTC. It codes for CASSLAPMDIQYF.

V is TRBV6-1 and J is TRBJ2-3, with TRBD1 as a possible D gene (6 bases). This CDR3 comprises 13 residues. Trimming left V 7 bases short and J 1 base short, with 9 bases between. The germline V gene encodes CDR1 MNHNS and CDR2 SASEGT. CDR3 amino acids: CASTEGGTDTQYF. The DNA for the CDR3 is TGTGCCAGCACTGAGGGGGGCACAGATACGCAGTATTTT.

The chain joins TRBV18 to TRBJ2-3; TRBD1 matches at 8 bases. With 5 bases clipped from V and 4 bases from J, the junction kept 5 bases outside the gene matches. This CDR3 has 14 residues. CDR1 KGHSH and CDR2 LQKENI come from the germline V gene. CDR3 region: CASSAGQGSDTQYF. The CDR3, as DNA: TGTGCCAGCTCAGCAGGACAGGGCTCAGATACGCAGTATTTT.

This clone was counted a single time. The V gene is TRBV5-1, the J gene TRBJ2-1; 7 positions match TRBD2. Germline lookup yields CDR1 SGHRS and CDR2 YFSETQ. Losses at the gene ends were 0 bases for V and 2 bases for J; bases not matched to a gene: 5. CDR3 length equals 16 residues. The CDR3: CASSLVGGSPYNEQFF. The CDR3 nucleotides are TGCGCCAGCAGCTTGGTCGGCGGGAGTCCCTACAATGAGCAGTTCTTC.

This rearrangement joins TRBV11-2 to TRBJ1-1, with a possible D match to TRBD1 (5 bases). The germline V gene encodes CDR1 SGHAT and CDR2 FQNNGV. This CDR3 is built from 12 residues. The V end lost 5 bases, the J end lost 6 bases, and 10 bases lay between the germline ends. CDR3 in amino acids: CASSGTFAEAFF. For the CDR3, the DNA is TGTGCCAGCAGCGGGACTTTCGCTGAAGCTTTCTTT. Variable domain in full (rest from reference TRBV11-2 and TRBJ1-1): EAGVAQSPRYKIIEKRQSVAFWCNPISGHATLYWYQQILGQGPKLLIQFQNNGVVDDSQLPKDRFSAERLKGVDSTLKIQPAKLEDSAVYLCASSGTFAEAFFGQGTRLTVV.

CDR3 sequence reads: CASGDGQAHTGELFF. CDR3 sequence (DNA): TGCGCCAGCGGCGACGGACAGGCCCACACCGGGGAGCTGTTTTTT. J is TRBJ2-2 and V is TRBV5-1; TRBD1 aligns across 7 bases. CDR3 length: 15 amino acids. V lost 7 bases, J lost 3 bases, and 9 bases stayed unmatched. CDR1 and CDR2 from the germline V gene are SGHRS and YFSETQ.

This chain uses TRBV2 with TRBJ1-2; possible D gene TRBD1, 5 bases. V lost 6 bases, J lost 4 bases, and 12 bases lay in between. The CDR3 has 13 residues. Germline loops: CDR1 SNHLY, CDR2 FYNNEI. The CDR3 DNA reads as TGTGCCAGCAGATCCGGGACGGCCTATGGCTACACCTTC. Protein: CASRSGTAYGYTF.

In nucleotides, the CDR3 is TGTGCCAGCAGCCCCAGAGGGAGTTCCGAGCAGTACTTC. Protein sequence: CASSPRGSSEQYF. The chain employs TRBV7-8 and TRBJ2-7, with a possible D match to TRBD2 (5 bases). CDR1 SGHVS and CDR2 FQNEAQ come from the germline V gene. V was shortened by 5 bases and J by 6 bases, with 14 bases between the two germline ends. This CDR3 spans 13 amino acids.

The rearrangement links TRBV4-2 to TRBJ1-2; tentative D call: TRBD1 (5 bases). Trimming cost V 6 bases and J 2 bases, with 13 bases left between them. The germline gives CDR1 LGHNA, CDR2 YNFKEQ. This CDR3 region has 14 residues. CDR3 bases: TGTGCCAGCAGTGAGGGGCAGGAAAACTATGGCTACACCTTC. Its translation: CASSEGQENYGYTF.

This CDR3 is CASSPGTSGRSIHDNEQFF. CDR3 nucleotides: TGTGCCAGCAGCCCCGGGACTAGCGGGAGATCGATACATGACAATGAGCAGTTCTTC. The gene calls are TRBV5-4 and TRBJ2-1; 14 bases line up with TRBD2. From germline, CDR1 is SGHNT and CDR2 YYREEE (reference sequence). V was pared by 4 bases and J by 5 bases, with 14 bases of the junction left unmatched. CDR3 length: 19 residues.

This chain joins TRBV27 and TRBJ1-4, with D uncertain. V dropped 6 bases and J dropped 8 bases, with 16 bases sitting between them. The CDR3 sequence is 14 residues long. In germline, CDR1 is MNHEY, CDR2 SMNVEV (reference sequence). The DNA of the CDR3 is TGTGCCAGCAGCGCCATAGGGTTGGGAGAAAAACTGTTTTTT. It yields the protein CASSAIGLGEKLFF.

This clone was detected only once. V is TRBV9 and J is TRBJ2-7; perhaps TRBD1 as D (6 bases). Germline loops: CDR1 SGDLS, CDR2 YYNGEE. The CDR3 spans 17 residues. V lost 2 bases, J lost 2 bases, and 20 bases lay in between. DNA for the CDR3: TGTGCCAGCAGCGTTTCCCCTTATGGACAGAGAGCCTACGAGCAGTACTTC. Encoded protein: CASSVSPYGQRAYEQYF. The whole variable domain, filled in from reference TRBV9 and TRBJ2-7, reads DSGVTQTPKHLITATGQRVTLRCSPRSGDLSVYWYQQSLDQGLQFLIQYYNGEERAKGNILERFSAQQFPDLHSELNLSSLELGDSALYFCASSVSPYGQRAYEQYFGPGTRLTVT.

The rearrangement uses TRBV5-4 and TRBJ2-5; 7 nucleotides match TRBD1. CDR1 SGHNT and CDR2 YYREEE come from the germline V gene (reference sequence). The V and J ends lost 3 bases and 2 bases, in that order; junction bases with no gene match: 7. The CDR3 runs 15 residues. In DNA, the CDR3 is TGTGCCAGCAGCTCCCTGGGACAGCCGCAAGAGACCCAGTACTTC. This gives the protein CASSSLGQPQETQYF.

The V call is TRBV18, the J call TRBJ2-2; 10 nucleotides line up with TRBD1. From germline, CDR1 is KGHSH and CDR2 LQKENI. The CDR3 length is 15 residues. Trimming removed 3 bases from V and 5 bases from J; junction bases left unmatched: 3. This CDR3 reads CASSPPGQGTGELFF. As DNA, the CDR3 is TGTGCCAGCTCACCGCCGGGACAGGGGACCGGGGAGCTGTTTTTT.

The V call is TRBV5-1, the J call TRBJ2-7; weak D call: TRBD1 (6 bases). Per germline, CDR1 SGHRS and CDR2 YFSETQ. Trimming removed 4 bases at V and 3 bases at J, with 17 bases between. The CDR3 is 15 residues long. The DNA of the CDR3 is TGCGCCAGCAGCGGGACGAACAGGGAGTTCTACGAGCAGTACTTC. Protein product: CASSGTNREFYEQYF.

The rearrangement uses TRBV5-1 and TRBJ2-7, with 13 bases fitting TRBD2. Germline CDR1 is SGHRS and CDR2 is YFSETQ. This CDR3 contains 15 residues. Unmatched junction bases numbered 3, after V lost 4 bases and J lost 2 bases. CDR3 sequence: CASSRGTSGAYEQYF. The CDR3 DNA reads TGCGCCAGCAGCCGCGGGACTAGCGGGGCCTACGAGCAGTACTTC.

V is TRBV18 and J is TRBJ1-4; D is ambiguous. V lost 1 base, J lost 6 bases, and 12 bases lay in between. The CDR3 has 15 residues. Germline loops: CDR1 KGHSH, CDR2 LQKENI. This CDR3 is CASSPQGNQYEKLFF. CDR3 DNA sequence: TGTGCCAGCTCACCACAGGGAAATCAGTATGAAAAACTGTTTTTT.

The chain has TRBV5-5 and TRBJ1-2, with D tentatively TRBD1 (5 bases). The CDR3 runs 15 residues. V gave up 0 bases and J gave up 3 bases, with 12 bases separating them. Per germline, CDR1 SGHKS and CDR2 YYEKEE (reference sequence). Written as DNA, the CDR3 is TGTGCCAGCAGCTTGGGGCAGGGAGTATACTATGGCTACACCTTC. Amino acids: CASSLGQGVYYGYTF. The full variable domain, its missing parts supplied by reference TRBV5-5 and TRBJ1-2, is DAGVTQSPTHLIKTRGQQVTLRCSPISGHKSVSWYQQVLGQGPQFIFQYYEKEERGRGNFPDRFSARQFPNYSSELNVNALLLGDSALYLCASSLGQGVYYGYTFGSGTRLTVV.

The J gene is TRBJ2-7, the V gene TRBV5-5; D ambiguous. CDR3 length: 14 residues. Trimming took off 0 bases at V and 4 bases at J, with 11 bases between the two ends. Germline V CDR1 and CDR2: SGHKS, YYEKEE (reference sequence). CDR3 nucleotides: TGTGCCAGCAGCTTGGGGCGGCAGGAGTACGAGCAGTACTTC. Residues: CASSLGRQEYEQYF.

The chain is built from TRBV5-1 and TRBJ2-7, with a weak D call TRBD2 (5 bases). V was cut by 5 bases and J by 3 bases, with 18 bases left in between. The CDR3 covers 15 residues. Germline V gene data show CDR1 as SGHRS and CDR2 as YFSETQ. The CDR3 DNA is TGCGCCAGCAGAGGAGGAGCACAACCCAACTACGAGCAGTACTTC. Translated, it gives CASRGGAQPNYEQYF.